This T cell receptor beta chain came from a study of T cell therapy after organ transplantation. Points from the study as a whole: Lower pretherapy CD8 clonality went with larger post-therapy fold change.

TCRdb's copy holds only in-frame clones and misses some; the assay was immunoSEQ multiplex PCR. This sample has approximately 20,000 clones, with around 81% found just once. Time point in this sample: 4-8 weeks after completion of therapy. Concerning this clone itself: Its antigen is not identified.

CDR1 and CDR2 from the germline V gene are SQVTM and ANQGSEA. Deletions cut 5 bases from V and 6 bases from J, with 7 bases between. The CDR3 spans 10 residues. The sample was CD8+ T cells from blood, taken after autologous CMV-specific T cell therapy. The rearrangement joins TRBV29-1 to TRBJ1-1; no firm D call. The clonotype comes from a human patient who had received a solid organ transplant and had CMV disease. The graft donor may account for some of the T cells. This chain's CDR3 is CSVIAPEAFF. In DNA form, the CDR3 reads TGCAGCGTTATCGCCCCTGAAGCTTTCTTT.